The rows below give T cell receptor beta chains drawn from one sample of a study of identical twins. TCRdb redid the calling of the 5' RACE reads with MiXCR, one entry per CDR3 protein. The repertoire holds 410,000 or so distinct CDR3 sequences, with approximately 18% as singletons. Sequencing used naive T cells sorted from blood. Receptors originate from a man aged 45-65 years in good health. The CDR3 runs from the conserved cysteine through the conserved F or W. A D gene is named only where the DNA matches it firmly. Clone size is stated in some rows and not others, as once, few, many or a class when expanded.

d_call,j_call,clone_size,v_call,cdr3_nt,cdr3_aa
.,TRBJ2-1,few,TRBV7-5,.,CISVSEACDLRNEQFF
.,TRBJ2-7,few,TRBV20-1,TGCAGTGCTAGAGGGGGACTGAGCTCCTACGAGCAGTACTTC,CSARGGLSSYEQYF
TRBD1,TRBJ1-2,.,TRBV20-1,TGCAGTGCTGCGGGACAGACACATAACTATGGCTACACCTTC,CSAAGQTHNYGYTF
TRBD2,TRBJ2-5,many,TRBV20-1,TGCAGTGCTTCCTCCAAGAGCGGGGGTCAAGAGACCCAGTACTTC,CSASSKSGGQETQYF
TRBD1,TRBJ2-5,.,TRBV11-2,TGTGCCAGCAGCTTGGCCGGGACAGGGATTGGAGAGACCCAGTACTTC,CASSLAGTGIGETQYF
TRBD1,TRBJ1-4,many,TRBV6-5,TGTGCCAGCAGTTACTCGCGGACAGGTCGGGGTGAAAAACTGTTTTTT,CASSYSRTGRGEKLFF
.,TRBJ2-1,few,TRBV20-1,TGCAGTGCGCACAGGGAGAGATCCTACAATGAGCAGTTCTTC,CSAHRERSYNEQFF
TRBD2,TRBJ2-1,few,TRBV2,TGTGCCAGCAGAGATAGACTAGCGGGAGGCTACAATGAGCAGTTCTTC,CASRDRLAGGYNEQFF
TRBD2,TRBJ2-1,few,TRBV9,TGTGCCAGCAGCGTCACCGGGACTAGCGGGAGTTCCTCCTACAATGAGCAGTTCTTC,CASSVTGTSGSSSYNEQFF
.,TRBJ1-1,many,TRBV28,TGTGCCAGCAGCTCGCTCGCCGGGGCCACTGAAGCTTTCTTT,CASSSLAGATEAFF
TRBD1,TRBJ2-7,few,TRBV10-3,TGTGCCATCAAGGGACAGGGGGCCGACGAGCAGTACTTC,CAIKGQGADEQYF
TRBD1,TRBJ2-7,few,TRBV4-2,TGTGCCAGCAGCCAAACCACAGGGGGGTCCTACGAGCAGTACTTC,CASSQTTGGSYEQYF
.,TRBJ2-7,.,TRBV12-3/TRBV12-4,TGTGCCAGCAGTTTAAGAGAGGGGGGTACCTACGAGCAGTACTTC,CASSLREGGTYEQYF
TRBD2,TRBJ2-1,.,TRBV19,TGTGCCAGTAGCCCACGACTAGCGGGAGGGCCATTGGGTGAGCAGTTCTTC,CASSPRLAGGPLGEQFF
TRBD1,TRBJ1-5,.,TRBV28,TGTGCCAGCAGTCTATTCGGACAGGGCGAATTTGGTCAGCCCCAGCATTTT,CASSLFGQGEFGQPQHF
.,TRBJ2-5,few,TRBV12-3/TRBV12-4,TGTGCCGGAGCAGTTGGGACTTACGGGACCCAGTACTTC,CAGAVGTYGTQYF
.,TRBJ2-4,.,TRBV7-8,TGTGCCAGCAGCCTGGTGGTAGCAGGGAGCATTCAGTACTTC,CASSLVVAGSIQYF